This TCR beta chain is drawn from a study of T-cell reconstitution after alpha-beta-depleted transplantation in children (dated by TCRdb to 2016 to 2017). In terms of the full investigation: The study quantitatively tracked T-cell immune reconstitution after TCRalphabeta/CD19-depleted allogeneic hematopoietic cell transplantation in children using TCR repertoire profiling. The investigation overall reported the following: About two months after transplant, the apparently early recovery of alphabetaT-cell counts reportedly depended on just several hundred clones that had expanded rapidly and came from non-depleted graft cells. The frequencies of hyperexpanded clones fell over the following months, and after one year, T-cell counts and TCRbeta diversity were mostly attributed to newly produced T cells. In some patients, the high TCRbeta diversity seen at day 60 was put down to recipient T cells and intrathymic progenitors that had survived conditioning.

Libraries were made using PCR. TCRdb records Illumina HiSeq 2500 as the sequencer. TCR libraries were prepared with molecular barcoding, using unique molecular identifiers to normalize TCRbeta repertoire quantification. The public reads were run again by TCRdb, first through fastp at Q25 and then through MiXCR, and only productive beta chains were kept. Each CDR3 protein gets just one entry, which takes the most common genes and DNA from the rows behind it. In all, the sample holds about 830,000 distinct CDR3 sequences, and roughly 15% of those were seen once. Approximately 4.5% of the sample rests with the top ten. The treatment or condition tag for this specimen amounts to: allogeneic hematopoietic cell transplantation with graft depleted of TCRalphabeta T cells and CD19 B cells. Transplant recipients were children who received TCRalphabeta/CD19-depleted allogeneic hematopoietic cell grafts. On this clonotype itself: This clone's antigen is unknown. Base-call qualities are not available, and no considerably larger clone is one nucleotide away.

Deletion took 4 bases off V and 0 bases off J, with a span of 7 bases between the germline ends. From its cysteine to its phenylalanine, the CDR3 spans 15 amino acids. The only DNA kept is the CDR3, 45 bases in frame from the first base. The CDR1 and CDR2 encoded by the germline V gene (reference sequence) are LGHDT and YNNKEL. The origin of this receptor is a male patient aged 5 to 17 who had a stem cell transplant for acute lymphoblastic leukemia, so the T cells may come from the graft donor. Sequenced material: PBMCs, mostly from graft donor cells, taken 360 days after TCRalphabeta/CD19-depleted stem cell transplant. The rearrangement joined TRBV3-1 to TRBJ2-6, with no confidently assigned D gene. The bases read TGTGCCAGCAGCCCCGAGAGCTCTGGGGCCAACGTCCTGACTTTC. It encodes CASSPESSGANVLTF. With the portions outside the CDR3 filled from the reference TRBV3-1 and TRBJ2-6 genes, the complete variable region becomes DTAVSQTPKYLVTQMGNDKSIKCEQNLGHDTMYWYKQDSKKFLKIMFSYNNKELIINETVPNRFSPKSPDKAHLNLHINSLELGDSAVYFCASSPESSGANVLTFGAGSRLTVL.